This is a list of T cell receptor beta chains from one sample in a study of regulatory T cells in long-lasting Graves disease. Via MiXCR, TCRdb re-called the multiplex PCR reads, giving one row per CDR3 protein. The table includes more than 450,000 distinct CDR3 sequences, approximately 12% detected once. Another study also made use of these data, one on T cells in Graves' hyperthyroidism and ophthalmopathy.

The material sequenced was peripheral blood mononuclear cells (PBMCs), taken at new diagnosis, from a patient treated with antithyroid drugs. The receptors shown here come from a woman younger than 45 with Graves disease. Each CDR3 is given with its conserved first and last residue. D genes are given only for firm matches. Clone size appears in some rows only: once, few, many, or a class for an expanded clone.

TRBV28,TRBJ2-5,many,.,TGTGCCAGCAGTTTATCCGCCGGGACACCCGAAGAGACCCAGTACTTC,CASSLSAGTPEETQYF
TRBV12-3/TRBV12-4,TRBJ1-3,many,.,TGTGCCAGCAGCCCCAGGGAACTCTCTGGAAACACCATATATTTT,CASSPRELSGNTIYF
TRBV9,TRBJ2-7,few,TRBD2,TGTGCCAGCAGCGTAGAGACTAGCGGGTCCTACGAGCAGTACTTC,CASSVETSGSYEQYF
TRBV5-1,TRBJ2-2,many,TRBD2,TGCGCCAGCAGCTTGGCGGCACTAGCGGGAGTGAACACCGGGGAGCTGTTTTTT,CASSLAALAGVNTGELFF
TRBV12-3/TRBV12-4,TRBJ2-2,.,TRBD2,TGTGCCACCCCAGGACTAGCGGGAGGCACCGGGGAGCTGTTTTTT,CATPGLAGGTGELFF
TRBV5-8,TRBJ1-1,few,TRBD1,TGTGCCAGCAGCTCGACAGGGCGAGCTTTCTTT,CASSSTGRAFF
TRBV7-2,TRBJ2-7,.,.,TGTGCCAGCAGCTTTTACGGGAACGATCTCTCCTACGAGCAGTACTTC,CASSFYGNDLSYEQYF
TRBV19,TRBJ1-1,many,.,TGTGCCAGTAGTTGTGTGGCCTCAAATTGTGAAGCTTTCTTT,CASSCVASNCEAFF
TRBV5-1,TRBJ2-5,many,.,TGCGCCAGCAGCTCCCCCCTCGGAGAGACCCAGTACTTC,CASSSPLGETQYF
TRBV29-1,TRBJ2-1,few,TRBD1,TGCAGCGTTGTAGACGATCTTTGGGACAGGGGTGTGAGCCGGAGCTCCTACAATGAGCAGTTCTTC,CSVVDDLWDRGVSRSSYNEQFF
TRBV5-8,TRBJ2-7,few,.,TGTGCCAGCAGTTCGTTTCGAAAACTAACCTACGAGCAGTACTTC,CASSSFRKLTYEQYF
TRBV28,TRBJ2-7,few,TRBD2,TGTGCCAGCCGACAGGGAGCGGGAGGGTTAGGCGAGCAGTACTTC,CASRQGAGGLGEQYF
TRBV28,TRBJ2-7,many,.,TGTGCCAGCAGTTCTCTCAGGTACGAGCAGTACTTC,CASSSLRYEQYF
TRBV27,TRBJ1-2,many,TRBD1,TGTGCCAGCAGTCCTATGGCGGGACAGCGATTCTATGGCTACACCTTC,CASSPMAGQRFYGYTF
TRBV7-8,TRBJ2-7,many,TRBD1,TGTGCCAGCAGCTTACAGGGGGTGGGCGAGCAGTACTTC,CASSLQGVGEQYF
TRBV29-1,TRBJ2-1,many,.,TGCAGGGGGGGGGCCGGAGTATACAATGAGCAGTTCTTC,CRGGAGVYNEQFF
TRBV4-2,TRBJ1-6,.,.,TGTGCCAGCAGCCAAGACGGCGAGACAGCTTATAATTCACCCCTCCACTTT,CASSQDGETAYNSPLHF
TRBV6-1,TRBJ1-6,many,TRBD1,TGTGCCAGCAGTCGGACAGGCAGGGGTTCACCCCTCCACTTT,CASSRTGRGSPLHF
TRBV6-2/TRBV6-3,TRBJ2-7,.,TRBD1,TGTGCCAGCAGTTTCCCTGTAGGGACAGGGGGTTACGAGCAGTACTTC,CASSFPVGTGGYEQYF
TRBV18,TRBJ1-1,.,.,TGTGCCAGCTCACCACCGTGGGGCACTGAAGCTTTCTTT,CASSPPWGTEAFF
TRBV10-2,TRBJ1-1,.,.,TGCGCCAGTCATCTGGGGGTATTGGCCACTGAAGCTTTCTTT,CASHLGVLATEAFF
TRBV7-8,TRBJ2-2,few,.,TGTGCCAGCAGCTTACGGGCCCGCCAAGGGCCCGGGGAGCTGTTTTTT,CASSLRARQGPGELFF
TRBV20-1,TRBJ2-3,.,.,TGCAGTGCTAGAGATTATACGCAGTATTTT,CSARDYTQYF
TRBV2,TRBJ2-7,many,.,TGTGCCAGCAGACGTGGGGTCAAGGGCGAGCAGTACTTC,CASRRGVKGEQYF
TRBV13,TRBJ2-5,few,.,TGTGCCAGCAGCTCCCCAGAAGAGACCCAGTACTTC,CASSSPEETQYF
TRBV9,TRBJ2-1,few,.,TGTGCCAGCAGCGTAGAAGGGGGAGGGACTAAATTGGAGCAGTTCTTC,CASSVEGGGTKLEQFF
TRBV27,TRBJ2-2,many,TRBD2,TGTGCCAGCAGCCCTAGCGGTATCACCGGGGAGCTGTTTTTT,CASSPSGITGELFF
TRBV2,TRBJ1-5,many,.,TGTGCCAGCGAACCCGACAGCAGCAATCAGCCCCAGCATTTT,CASEPDSSNQPQHF
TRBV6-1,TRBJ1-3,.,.,TGTGCCAGCAGTGCAATGGGCGGAGGAAACACCATATATTTT,CASSAMGGGNTIYF
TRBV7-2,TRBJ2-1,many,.,TGTGCCAGCAGCTCCGTGGGGCAGAGAGAGCAGTTCTTC,CASSSVGQREQFF
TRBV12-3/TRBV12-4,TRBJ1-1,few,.,TGTGCCAGCAGCCCAAGGGCGAGGGGGACCACTGAAGCTTTCTTT,CASSPRARGTTEAFF
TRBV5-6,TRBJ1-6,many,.,TGTGCCAGCAGCTTGGTGGCCTATAATTCACCCCTCCACTTT,CASSLVAYNSPLHF
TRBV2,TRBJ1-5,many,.,TGTGCCAGCAGTGGACGAGCAATTCGCGGCAATCAGCCCCAGCATTTT,CASSGRAIRGNQPQHF
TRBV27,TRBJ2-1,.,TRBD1,TGTGCCAGCAGTTTATGGGACAGGTCGGTCAATGAGCAGTTCTTC,CASSLWDRSVNEQFF
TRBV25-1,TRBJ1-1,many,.,TGTGCCACAAAGGGGCAGGGAGGGAACACTGAAGCTTTCTTT,CATKGQGGNTEAFF
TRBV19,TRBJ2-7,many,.,TGTGCCAGTAGTATCGGTGGGATTACCTACGAGCAGTACTTC,CASSIGGITYEQYF
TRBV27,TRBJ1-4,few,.,TGTGCCAGCAGCCCGGATTTCAAGATTAAAAAACTGTTTTTT,CASSPDFKIKKLFF
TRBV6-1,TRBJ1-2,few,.,TGTGCCAGCAGTGGCGGCAGCCCCCAATTGGGCTATGGCTACACCTTC,CASSGGSPQLGYGYTF
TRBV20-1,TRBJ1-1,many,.,TGCAGTGCCGGTGGACCGGGGGCCAACACTGAAGCTTTCTTT,CSAGGPGANTEAFF
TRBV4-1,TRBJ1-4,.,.,TGCGCCAGCAGCCATGAGGAGACTAATGAAAAACTGTTTTTT,CASSHEETNEKLFF